The 24 T cell receptor beta chains below come from one sample, sequenced in a study of identifying expanded T cells in peripheral blood. Some clones are missing from TCRdb's copy, which holds only in-frame ones; the method was immunoSEQ multiplex PCR. The repertoire holds under 70,000 clones, with around 87% as singletons. Material: blood. All receptors come from a person aged 18 to 75 in good health.

This chain joins TRBV6-1 and TRBJ1-5; 9 bases map to TRBD1. V lost 6 bases, J lost 2 bases, and 5 bases stayed unmatched. This CDR3 has 15 residues. Germline loops: CDR1 MNHNS, CDR2 SASEGT. The CDR3 DNA sequence: TGTGCCAGCAGATATACAGGGGGCGGCAATCAGCCCCAGCATTTT. This gives the protein CASRYTGGGNQPQHF.

V is TRBV9 and J is TRBJ2-5; weak D call: TRBD1 (5 bases). With 5 bases removed from V and 3 bases from J, the gap between germline ends came to 8 bases. This CDR3 is built from 12 residues. The germline V gene encodes CDR1 SGDLS and CDR2 YYNGEE. The CDR3 DNA follows: TGTGCCAGCAGAGCGACAGAAGAGACCCAGTACTTC. It specifies CASRATEETQYF. Combining the CDR3 with reference TRBV9 and TRBJ2-5 gives the whole variable domain DSGVTQTPKHLITATGQRVTLRCSPRSGDLSVYWYQQSLDQGLQFLIQYYNGEERAKGNILERFSAQQFPDLHSELNLSSLELGDSALYFCASRATEETQYFGPGTRLLVL.

Remarks on this clone: The junction does not match germline at one end; this may be a read error. V gene TRBV6-4 combines with J gene TRBJ2-1; 8 nucleotides match TRBD2. CDR1 is MRHNA and CDR2 is SNTAGT in the germline V gene. This CDR3 region has 15 residues. In DNA, the CDR3 is TGTGCCAGCAGTGAGGGAGCGGGGGAATACAATGGGCAGTTCTTC. Its translation is CASSEGAGEYNGQFF.

The chain has TRBV5-1 and TRBJ2-3, with D unresolved. V lost 0 bases to trimming and J lost 4 bases, with 15 bases between them. The CDR3 sequence is 16 residues long. Germline V CDR1 and CDR2: SGHRS, YFSETQ. The CDR3 protein is CASSLAPAVSADTQYF. The CDR3 DNA is TGCGCCAGCAGCTTGGCTCCGGCGGTCAGCGCAGATACGCAGTATTTT.

This chain connects TRBV28 to TRBJ2-1; TRBD2 matches at 11 bases. The germline CDR1 and CDR2 sequences are MDHEN and SYDVKM. The trim removed 6 bases at V and 9 bases at J, leaving 10 bases unmatched. The CDR3 totals 15 residues. The CDR3 coding sequence is TGTGCCAGCAGATCTACTAGCGGGAGACGGGGTGAGCAGTTCTTC. It codes for CASRSTSGRRGEQFF.

This clone is labeled medium-sized. The gene calls are TRBV4-2 and TRBJ2-5; 12 nucleotides line up with TRBD1. The V and J ends lost 1 base and 4 bases, in that order; junction bases with no gene match: 1. This CDR3 has 15 amino acids. The germline gives CDR1 LGHNA, CDR2 YNFKEQ. For the CDR3, the DNA is TGTGCCAGCAGCCAAGGGGGACAGGGGGCAGAGACCCAGTACTTC. Encoded protein: CASSQGGQGAETQYF.

This rearrangement joins TRBV19 to TRBJ1-5; D might be TRBD1 (5 bases). The germline V gene encodes CDR1 LNHDA and CDR2 SQIVND (reference sequence). Trimming removed 3 bases at V and 2 bases at J, with 11 bases between. The CDR3 is 15 amino acids. The CDR3 nucleotides are TGTGCCAGTAGTATCTCCAGGGAGGGCAATCAGCCCCAGCATTTT. Encoded protein: CASSISREGNQPQHF.

This clone was found a few times. The chain combines TRBV5-4 with TRBJ2-2, with 8 bases aligning to TRBD1. V was pared by 0 bases and J by 0 bases, with 7 bases of the junction left unmatched. The CDR3 runs to 18 residues. Germline-derived CDR1 and CDR2 are SGHNT and YYREEE (reference sequence). Written as DNA, the CDR3 is TGTGCCAGCAGCTTGGGTGTGGGACAGGTAACGAACACCGGGGAGCTGTTTTTT. This gives the protein CASSLGVGQVTNTGELFF. Supplemented by reference TRBV5-4 and TRBJ2-2, the full variable domain reads ETGVTQSPTHLIKTRGQQVTLRCSSQSGHNTVSWYQQALGQGPQFIFQYYREEENGRGNFPPRFSGLQFPNYSSELNVNALELDDSALYLCASSLGVGQVTNTGELFFGEGSRLTVL.

This clone came up a few times. The chain joins TRBV9 to TRBJ1-5, with unresolved D. Germline V lookup: CDR1 SGDLS, CDR2 YYNGEE. The CDR3 runs 13 residues. With 3 bases removed from V and 7 bases from J, the gap between germline ends came to 11 bases. The CDR3 DNA is TGTGCCAGCAGCGGACCCTCGGGACAGCCCCAGCATTTT. Protein sequence: CASSGPSGQPQHF. The whole variable domain, remainder taken from reference TRBV9 and TRBJ1-5, is DSGVTQTPKHLITATGQRVTLRCSPRSGDLSVYWYQQSLDQGLQFLIQYYNGEERAKGNILERFSAQQFPDLHSELNLSSLELGDSALYFCASSGPSGQPQHFGDGTRLSIL.

The chain has TRBV10-3 and TRBJ1-3, with 11 bases identical to TRBD1. This CDR3 has 15 amino acids. After removal of 0 bases from V and 8 bases from J, the junction contained 3 bases not matched to a gene. Germline V gene sequence: CDR1 ENHRY, CDR2 SYGVKD. CDR3 sequence (DNA): TGTGCCATCAGTGAGTCGTTGGACAGGGGGCACACCATATATTTT. This gives the protein CAISESLDRGHTIYF.

In this sample, this clone turned up once. The genes are TRBV7-9 and TRBJ1-1; D gene uncertain. Trimming cost V 2 bases and J 6 bases, with 10 bases left between them. The CDR3 is 13 amino acids. Germline values: CDR1 SEHNR, CDR2 FQNEAQ (reference sequence). CDR3 sequence reads: CASSLIAEAEAFF. CDR3 nucleotides: TGTGCCAGCAGCTTAATCGCGGAGGCTGAAGCTTTCTTT.

The chain employs TRBV19 and TRBJ2-3; 7 nucleotides match TRBD1. Germline CDR1 is LNHDA and CDR2 is SQIVND (reference sequence). The junction had 5 bases not matched to a gene; V was cut back by 5 bases and J by 0 bases. The CDR3 totals 15 residues. CDR3: CASSVGTASTDTQYF. The DNA for the CDR3 is TGTGCCAGTAGTGTCGGGACAGCCAGCACAGATACGCAGTATTTT.

This chain uses TRBV10-2 with TRBJ1-5; the D gene is possibly TRBD1 (5 bases). Trimming removed 2 bases from V and 3 bases from J, with 14 bases in between. CDR3 length: 16 residues. Germline values: CDR1 WSHSY, CDR2 SAAADI. The CDR3 sequence: CASSEGGTRHNQPQHF. CDR3 coding DNA: TGCGCCAGCAGTGAGGGCGGGACTAGGCACAATCAGCCCCAGCATTTT.

The V call is TRBV30, the J call TRBJ2-1; 8 positions agree with TRBD1. CDR1 and CDR2 (germline): GTSNPN, SVGIG (reference sequence). V was clipped by 1 base and J by 7 bases; unmatched bases: 9. The CDR3 has 15 residues. CDR3 DNA sequence: TGTGCCTGGAGTGGACGACAGGGGCTGGGGAATGAGCAGTTCTTC. Its translation is CAWSGRQGLGNEQFF.

The J gene is TRBJ2-7, the V gene TRBV4-2; TRBD1 aligns across 9 bases. The V segment lost 1 base and the J segment 7 bases; nucleotides outside the gene matches: 8. CDR3 length: 15 amino acids. Germline V gives CDR1 LGHNA, CDR2 YNFKEQ. The CDR3 DNA follows: TGTGCCAGCAGCCAAGGACAGGGGGAGTCTGGTGAGCAGTACTTC. Translated: CASSQGQGESGEQYF.

This chain's CDR3 is CASRSFGYTF. CDR3 nucleotides: TGTGCCAGTAGGTCGTTTGGCTACACCTTC. J is TRBJ1-2 and V is TRBV19, with D unresolved. CDR1 and CDR2 from the germline V gene are LNHDA and SQIVND (reference sequence). Trimming cost V 6 bases and J 7 bases, with 6 bases left between them. The length of the CDR3 is 10 residues. The full variable domain, in which reference TRBV19 and TRBJ1-2 provide the parts outside the CDR3, is DGGITQSPKYLFRKEGQNVTLSCEQNLNHDAMYWYRQDPGQGLRLIYYSQIVNDFQKGDIAEGYSVSREKKESFPLTVTSAQKNPTAFYLCASRSFGYTFGSGTRLTVV.

The rearrangement joins TRBV28 to TRBJ1-2; no definite D call. The CDR3 has 14 residues. Trimming took 2 bases from V and 2 from J, leaving 9 bases between them. The germline V gene has CDR1 MDHEN and CDR2 SYDVKM. The DNA of the CDR3 is TGTGCCAGCAGTTTAGGTTACTTCAACTATGGCTACACCTTC. Its protein product is CASSLGYFNYGYTF.

This chain joins TRBV27 and TRBJ2-7; TRBD1 is a possible D gene (6 bases). V lost 1 base, J lost 2 bases, and 12 bases lay in between. In germline, CDR1 is MNHEY, CDR2 SMNVEV (reference sequence). The CDR3 spans 15 residues. In nucleotides, the CDR3 is TGTGCCAGCAGTTTATTCTTGGGACATACCTACGAGCAGTACTTC. Amino acids: CASSLFLGHTYEQYF.

The chain's CDR3 is CASSLGDTAAEQYF. CDR3 coding DNA: TGTGCCAGCAGCTTGGGGGACACGGCTGCTGAGCAGTACTTC. The chain couples TRBV5-6 to TRBJ2-7, with D maybe TRBD1 (6 bases). Per germline, CDR1 SGHDT and CDR2 YYEEEE. Trimming took off 0 bases at V and 7 bases at J, with 14 bases between the two ends. This CDR3 comprises 14 residues.

This clone has just one count. The V call is TRBV19, the J call TRBJ2-2; no clear D. Trimming took off 6 bases at V and 0 bases at J, with 8 bases between the two ends. The germline V gene has CDR1 LNHDA and CDR2 SQIVND (reference sequence). This CDR3 has 14 residues. The CDR3 DNA follows: TGTGCCAGTAGGAGAACCCCGAACACCGGGGAGCTGTTTTTT. Amino acids: CASRRTPNTGELFF.

This rearrangement joins TRBV28 to TRBJ1-3, with TRBD1 matching over 8 bases. J gave up 7 bases and V 3 bases, and 8 bases lay outside the gene matches. The CDR3 has 15 residues. CDR1 and CDR2 from the germline V gene are MDHEN and SYDVKM. The CDR3 DNA reads TGTGCCAGCAGTTTGGGGGGGGGACAGGAGAACACCATATATTTT. Its translation is CASSLGGGQENTIYF.

The chain is built from TRBV4-2 and TRBJ2-7; D perhaps matches TRBD2 (5 bases). Germline CDR1 LGHNA, CDR2 YNFKEQ. The CDR3 has 15 residues. V lost 0 bases and J 0 bases, leaving 9 bases between the germline ends. For the CDR3, the DNA is TGTGCCAGCAGCCAAGATGTGGGGAGCTCCTACGAGCAGTACTTC. Translation: CASSQDVGSSYEQYF.

The gene calls are TRBV6-6 and TRBJ2-7, with D possibly matching TRBD1 (6 bases). The CDR3 sequence is 14 residues long. V shed 4 bases and J shed 6 bases, with 16 bases lying between them. Per germline, CDR1 MNHNY and CDR2 SVGAGI (reference sequence). The CDR3 DNA reads TGTGCCAGCAGTTCACGGACAGAAACGGGCGAGCAGTACTTC. Residues: CASSSRTETGEQYF.

The chain has TRBV5-1 and TRBJ2-5, with a tentative D call TRBD2 (7 bases). This CDR3 spans 15 amino acids. Trimming pared 3 bases from V and 4 bases from J, leaving 16 bases between. Germline lookup yields CDR1 SGHRS and CDR2 YFSETQ. In nucleotides, the CDR3 is TGCGCCAGCAGCTCCATAAGAGGGGGGGGAGAGACCCAGTACTTC. Protein product: CASSSIRGGGETQYF.